The 10 T cell receptor beta chains below were found in one sample sequenced in a study of blood T cell repertoires in COVID-19. The protocol was immunoSEQ multiplex PCR, while the TCRdb copy is restricted to in-frame clones and leaves out a portion. The profile covers about 350,000 clones, with around nine tenths appearing a single time and roughly 3.3% taken by the ten largest. Source material: peripheral blood. The receptors derive from a woman between 18 and 30 years old who had recovered from COVID-19.

The chain has TRBV4-1 and TRBJ2-1; 10 bases are a match to TRBD2. The junction had 11 bases not matched to a gene; V was cut back by 3 bases and J by 6 bases. Germline-derived CDR1 and CDR2 are MGHRA and YSYEKL. The CDR3 contains 17 residues. DNA of the CDR3: TGCGCCAGCAGCCAGACCCTGTTAATAGCGGGAGGCAATGAGCAGTTCTTC. The encoded protein is CASSQTLLIAGGNEQFF.

The V call is TRBV27, the J call TRBJ1-1, with D perhaps matching TRBD1 (5 bases). Trimming removed 4 bases from V and 1 base from J, with 10 bases in between. Germline V gene lookup returns CDR1 MNHEY and CDR2 SMNVEV (reference sequence). This CDR3 region has 14 residues. The CDR3 sequence: CASSWGVQNTEAFF. In DNA form, the CDR3 reads TGTGCCAGCAGTTGGGGGGTGCAGAACACTGAAGCTTTCTTT.

V and J are TRBV4-1 and TRBJ2-1, with 8 nucleotides matching TRBD2. Per germline, CDR1 MGHRA and CDR2 YSYEKL. With V trimmed by 0 bases and J by 9 bases, 10 bases remained unmatched. CDR3 length equals 16 residues. Here the CDR3 DNA reads TGCGCCAGCAGCCAAGAGATAGCGGGAAATCTCCGTGAGCAGTTCTTC. It encodes CASSQEIAGNLREQFF.

This clone was observed a few times. This chain connects TRBV18 to TRBJ2-7; TRBD1 aligns across 11 bases. After removal of 4 bases from V and 3 bases from J, the junction contained 5 bases not matched to a gene. From germline, CDR1 is KGHSH and CDR2 LQKENI. The CDR3 sequence is 15 residues long. The CDR3 reads CASSLGQGDYYEQYV. CDR3 sequence (DNA): TGTGCCAGCTCACTGGGACAGGGGGATTACTACGAGCAGTACGTC.

The chain recombines TRBV30 with TRBJ2-1; 7 positions agree with TRBD2. The CDR3 sequence is 11 residues long. Trimming at V came to 5 bases and at J to 8 bases, leaving 3 bases not matched to a gene. CDR1 is GTSNPN, CDR2 SVGIG, per germline (reference sequence). The CDR3 region is CAWELAHEQFF. In nucleotides, the CDR3 is TGTGCCTGGGAACTAGCGCATGAGCAGTTCTTC.

The V gene is TRBV7-8, the J gene TRBJ1-1; 8 nucleotides match TRBD1. The CDR3 spans 17 residues. Germline V gene lookup returns CDR1 SGHVS and CDR2 FQNEAQ. The trim removed 2 bases at V and 2 bases at J, leaving 10 bases unmatched. The CDR3: CASSLWFTGGLNTEAFF. In DNA form, the CDR3 reads TGTGCCAGCAGCTTATGGTTCACAGGGGGTCTTAACACTGAAGCTTTCTTT.

This clone was observed a single time. The J gene is TRBJ1-1, the V gene TRBV7-9, with a weak D call TRBD1 (6 bases). The germline V gene encodes CDR1 SEHNR and CDR2 FQNEAQ (reference sequence). Between the trimmed V and J ends, which lost 5 bases and 2 bases, there was a span of 12 bases. The CDR3 loop spans 14 amino acids. This CDR3 reads CASSHREYNTEAFF. The CDR3 DNA reads TGTGCCAGCAGCCACAGGGAGTACAACACTGAAGCTTTCTTT.

This chain connects TRBV12-3 or TRBV12-4 to TRBJ1-3; 7 bases are a match to TRBD1. The trim removed 4 bases at V and 11 bases at J, leaving 2 bases unmatched. CDR3 length equals 11 residues. This CDR3 reads CASSYTGAIYF. The CDR3 coding sequence is TGTGCCAGCAGTTATACAGGGGCCATATATTTT.

The chain couples TRBV7-4 to TRBJ2-1, with 8 bases aligning to TRBD2. Germline values: CDR1 SGHVT, CDR2 SQSDAQ. The CDR3 sequence is 13 residues long. J lost 15 bases, V lost 3 bases, and 10 bases had no gene match. The DNA for the CDR3 is TGTGCCAGCAGCTTCCGGACTAGCCCTGACCGGTTCTTC. Translating gives CASSFRTSPDRFF.

V is TRBV19 and J is TRBJ2-1; 9 positions match TRBD2. V lost 6 bases, J lost 9 bases, and 6 bases stayed unmatched. Germline-derived CDR1 and CDR2 are LNHDA and SQIVND (reference sequence). The CDR3 is made up of 13 amino acids. The CDR3, as DNA: TGTGCCAGTAGCGCGGGAGGGATGGCTGAGCAGTTCTTC. It codes for CASSAGGMAEQFF.